This T cell receptor beta chain was recovered during a study of cytomegalovirus exposure and HLA in healthy donors. The study, taken as a whole, reports: In an earlier analysis, in fewer than 700 donors, most V segments appeared productive either ~87% or ~30% of the time. The study designated 164 TCR beta chains cytomegalovirus-associated.

Each donor was healthy, and each was a bone marrow donor. This clone was observed once. No antigen is known for it. The CDR3 has 14 residues. J was trimmed by 0 bases and V by 7 bases; bases with no gene match: 4. CDR1 is SGHAT, CDR2 FQNNGV, per germline. Vbeta (60) and Jbeta (13) primers were used in the PCR. Assay: immunoSEQ multiplex PCR; the TCRdb copy retains only in-frame clones and omits some. The profile covers roughly 150,000 clones, with about two thirds appearing a single time and 2% to 2.5% taken by the ten largest. The clonotype was recovered from a man in his forties or fifties in good health and CMV-seronegative. The sequenced sample consisted of PBMCs. J is TRBJ2-7 and V is TRBV11-2; 9 positions agree with TRBD2. The CDR3 DNA reads TGTGCCAGCATTGCGGGAGGGAGCTCCTACGAGCAGTACTTC. Protein: CASIAGGSSYEQYF.